This TCR beta chain was documented in a study of blood T cell repertoires in COVID-19. This clone has just one count. The CDR3 is made up of 15 amino acids. V shed 4 bases and J 2 bases; nucleotides not matched to a gene: 6. The germline CDR1 and CDR2 sequences are SGHDT and YYEEEE. Here immunoSEQ multiplex PCR was the method, and the copy in TCRdb shows in-frame clones only, minus some. The sample holds about 170,000 clones; around four fifths are singletons and the top ten take roughly 2.8%. The clonotype originates from an older man with acute or convalescent COVID-19. The chain uses TRBV5-6 and TRBJ2-7; TRBD1 aligns across 10 bases. Input material: peripheral blood. The CDR3 loop reads CASSARTGGTYEQYF. CDR3 DNA: TGTGCCAGCAGCGCGAGGACAGGGGGAACCTACGAGCAGTACTTC.